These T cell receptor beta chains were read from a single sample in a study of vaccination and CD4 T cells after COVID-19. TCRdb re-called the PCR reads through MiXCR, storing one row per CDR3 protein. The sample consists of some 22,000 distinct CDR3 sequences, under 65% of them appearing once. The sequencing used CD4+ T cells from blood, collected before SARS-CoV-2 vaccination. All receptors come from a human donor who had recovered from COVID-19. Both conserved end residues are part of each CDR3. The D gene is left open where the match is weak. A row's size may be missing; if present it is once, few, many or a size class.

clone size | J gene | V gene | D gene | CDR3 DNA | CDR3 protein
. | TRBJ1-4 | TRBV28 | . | TGTGCCAGCGATGGTAGTACTAATGAAAAACTGTTTTTT | CASDGSTNEKLFF
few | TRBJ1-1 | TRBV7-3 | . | TGTGCCAGCAGCTTATGGAATGGGGGACAAGCTTTCTTT | CASSLWNGGQAFF
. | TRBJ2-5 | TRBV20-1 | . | TGCAGTGCCCCTCTCCCCCCGTACAACGAAGAGACCCAGTACTTC | CSAPLPPYNEETQYF
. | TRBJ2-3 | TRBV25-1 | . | TGTGCCAGCAGTTCTAGTAGCGGTTCCACAGATACGCAGTATTTT | CASSSSSGSTDTQYF
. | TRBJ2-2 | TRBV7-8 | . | TGTGCCAGCAGCCTCACACGACGGACGAACACCGGGGAGCTGTTTTTT | CASSLTRRTNTGELFF
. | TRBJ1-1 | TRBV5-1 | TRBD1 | TGCGCCAGCAGCAAGGGACAGGATATTGGCACTGAAGCTTTCTTT | CASSKGQDIGTEAFF
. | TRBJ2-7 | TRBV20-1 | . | TGCAGTGCCTTAAGGATCCCAGTTCAGTACGAGCAGTACTTC | CSALRIPVQYEQYF
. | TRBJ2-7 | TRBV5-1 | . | TGCGCCAGCAGCCCATCACGGGGGTCGAACGAGCAGTACTTC | CASSPSRGSNEQYF
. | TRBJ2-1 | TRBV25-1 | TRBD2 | TGTGCCAGCAGTGACACGAGCGGGAGGCACAATGAGCAGTTCTTC | CASSDTSGRHNEQFF
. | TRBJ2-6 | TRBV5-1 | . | TGCGCCAGCAGCTTGGAGGCGGTCTCTGGGGCCAACGTCCTGACTTTC | CASSLEAVSGANVLTF
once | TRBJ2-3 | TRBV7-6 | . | TGTGCCAGCAGCCTGGATTGGGATACGGGCACAGATACGCAGTATTTT | CASSLDWDTGTDTQYF
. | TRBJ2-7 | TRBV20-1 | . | TGCAGTGCAACCTTAGAAGCAGGGAGCTCCTACGAGCAGTACTTC | CSATLEAGSSYEQYF
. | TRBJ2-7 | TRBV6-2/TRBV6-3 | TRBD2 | TGTGCCAGCAGTTACGACAGCGGGAGCCACTCCTACGAGCAGTACTTC | CASSYDSGSHSYEQYF
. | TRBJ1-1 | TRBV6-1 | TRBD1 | TGTGCCAGCAGCAGGGGGTCTGAAGCTTTCTTT | CASSRGSEAFF
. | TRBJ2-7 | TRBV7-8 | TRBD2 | TGTGCCAGCAGCCCGTTCGCTAGCGGCTACGAGCAGTACTTC | CASSPFASGYEQYF
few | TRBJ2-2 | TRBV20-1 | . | TGCAGTGCTAGAGCAGGGCTTGGGTTCGCGAACACCGGGGAGCTGTTTTTT | CSARAGLGFANTGELFF
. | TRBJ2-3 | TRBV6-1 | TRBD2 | TGTGCCAGCGAGATAGCGGGACCCACAGATACGCAGTATTTT | CASEIAGPTDTQYF
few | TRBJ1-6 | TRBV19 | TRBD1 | TGTGCCAGTAGTCCGGGACAGGGGAGTTCACCCCTCCACTTT | CASSPGQGSSPLHF
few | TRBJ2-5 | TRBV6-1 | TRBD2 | TGTGCCAGCAGACTAGCGGGGTCCCAAGAGACCCAGTACTTC | CASRLAGSQETQYF
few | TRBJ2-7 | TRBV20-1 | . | TGCAGTGCTAGGGGGGACGGGACTTTCTCCTACGAGCAGTACTTC | CSARGDGTFSYEQYF
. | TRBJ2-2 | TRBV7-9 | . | TGTGCCAGCAGCTTCCAGGGAGTCTCCGGGGAGCTGTTTTTT | CASSFQGVSGELFF
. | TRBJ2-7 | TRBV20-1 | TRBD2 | TGCAGTGCTAGAGATCGGGTCATAGGGACTAGCGGCGAGCAGTACTTC | CSARDRVIGTSGEQYF
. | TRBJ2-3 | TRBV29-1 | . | TGCAGCGTCGCTAGGACAGCCTCTAGCACAGATACGCAGTATTTT | CSVARTASSTDTQYF
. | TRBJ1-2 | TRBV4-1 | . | TGCGCCAGCAGCCAAGATAGGCGACAGGCTTCCTATGGCTACACCTTC | CASSQDRRQASYGYTF
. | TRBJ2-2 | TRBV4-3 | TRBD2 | TGCGCCAGCAGCCAAGCGCGTCCGACTCGCGGGAGGAATCCCGGGGAGCTGTTTTTT | CASSQARPTRGRNPGELFF
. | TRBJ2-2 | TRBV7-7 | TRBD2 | TGTGCCAGCAGCTTAGTCGCGGGAGCGAACACCGGGGAGCTGCTTTTT | CASSLVAGANTGELLF
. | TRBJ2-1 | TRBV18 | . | TGTGCCAGCTCACCACCGGGGCCCAATGAGCAGTTCTTC | CASSPPGPNEQFF
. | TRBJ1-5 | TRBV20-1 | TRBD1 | TGCAGTGCCCAGGGGGCCAGCAATCAGCCCCAGCATTTT | CSAQGASNQPQHF
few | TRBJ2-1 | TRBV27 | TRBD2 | TGTGCCAGCAGCTCCTCTGGCGGGAGGTTTTACAATGAGCAGTTCTTC | CASSSSGGRFYNEQFF
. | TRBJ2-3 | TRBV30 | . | TGTGCCTGGAGCGCACAGGGTCCAAGCACAGATACGCAGTATTTT | CAWSAQGPSTDTQYF
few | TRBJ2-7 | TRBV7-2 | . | TGTGCCAGCAGCCCGGTAGGTCTCTACGAGCAGTACTTC | CASSPVGLYEQYF
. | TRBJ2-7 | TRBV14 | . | TGTGCCAGCAGCCAAGGGATTAGCTGGGGGGAGCAGTACTTC | CASSQGISWGEQYF
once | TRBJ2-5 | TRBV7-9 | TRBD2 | TGTGCCAGCAGGAGACTAGCGGGAGGGCTCGATCAGGAGACCCAGTACTTC | CASRRLAGGLDQETQYF
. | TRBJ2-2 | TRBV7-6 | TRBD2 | TGTGCCAGCAGCTTAGTGGCTAGCGGGAACACCGGGGAGCTGTTTTTT | CASSLVASGNTGELFF
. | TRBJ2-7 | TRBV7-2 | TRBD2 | TGTGCCAGCAGCCCCCCGGGACTAGCGGGGATGCTTTACGAGCAGTACTTC | CASSPPGLAGMLYEQYF
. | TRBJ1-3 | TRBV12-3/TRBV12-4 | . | TGTGCCAGCAGTTTAGCGCGCCCGGGGACCTCTGGAAACACCATATATTTT | CASSLARPGTSGNTIYF
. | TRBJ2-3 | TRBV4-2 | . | TGTGCCAGCAGCCAAAACGCCCGCGGAGGGCCTGCAGATACGCAGTATTTT | CASSQNARGGPADTQYF
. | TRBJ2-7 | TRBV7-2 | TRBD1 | TGTGCCAGCAGCCGACAGGGCGGGGAGCAGTACTTC | CASSRQGGEQYF
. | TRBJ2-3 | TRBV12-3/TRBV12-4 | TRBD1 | TGTGCCAGCAGTTTGAGGGCAGGGGGCAGAGATACGCAGTATTTT | CASSLRAGGRDTQYF
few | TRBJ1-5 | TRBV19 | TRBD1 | TGTGCCAGTAGTATCGGAGACAGGGAAGTCCTAGTTCAGCCCCAGCATTTT | CASSIGDREVLVQPQHF
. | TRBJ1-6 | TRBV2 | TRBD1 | TGTGCCAGCAGTGAAACCCCCGGACAGGGGGCTTCACCCCTCCACTTT | CASSETPGQGASPLHF
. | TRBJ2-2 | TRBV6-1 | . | TGTGCCAGCAGTGAAAGAGGGGGTGCGAACACCGGGGAGCTGTTTTTT | CASSERGGANTGELFF
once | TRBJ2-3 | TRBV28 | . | TGTGCCAGCAGTTCTCTGTTAGGGTCGGATTTT | CASSSLLGSDF
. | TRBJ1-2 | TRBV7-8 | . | TGTGCCAGCAGCTTAATCTCTTTTAGGGGCTACACCTTC | CASSLISFRGYTF
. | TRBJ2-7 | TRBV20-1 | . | TGCAGTGCCTTAAGACAGGCCTACGAGCAGTACTTC | CSALRQAYEQYF
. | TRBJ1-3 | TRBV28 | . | TGTGCCAGCAGTCCCCCCCTGTTCCCCATATATTTT | CASSPPLFPIYF
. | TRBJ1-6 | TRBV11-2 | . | TGTGCCAGCAGCCTAGGTACGGGGAGCGGTCTTTCACCCCTCCACTTT | CASSLGTGSGLSPLHF
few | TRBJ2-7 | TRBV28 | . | TGTGCCAGCAGGGAGTCGGGTTCCCACGAGCAGTACTTC | CASRESGSHEQYF
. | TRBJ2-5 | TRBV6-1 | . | TGTGCCAGCAGTAAATTTGCAGGGTTCGAGACCCAGTACTTC | CASSKFAGFETQYF
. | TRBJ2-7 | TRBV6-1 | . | TGTGCCATCAGTGAGTCGGTGAATAGTCTGAGCGGAAGCTCCTACGAGCAGTACTTC | CAISESVNSLSGSSYEQYF
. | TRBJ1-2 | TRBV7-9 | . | TGTGCCAGCAGCTACTGGGAGGGAAGCGGGACTAACTATGGCTACACCTTC | CASSYWEGSGTNYGYTF
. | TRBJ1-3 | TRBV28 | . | TGTGCCAGCAGTCGCCTCGCACAGGGCACCATATATTTT | CASSRLAQGTIYF
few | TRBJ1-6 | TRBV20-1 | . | TGCAGTGCTAGAGTGGACAGTAATTCACCCCTCCACTTT | CSARVDSNSPLHF
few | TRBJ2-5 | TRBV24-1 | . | TGTGCCACCAGTGATTTCGACAGCCACCAAGAGACCCAGTACTTC | CATSDFDSHQETQYF
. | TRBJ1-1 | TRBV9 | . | TGTGCCAGCAGCCGTCAGAGCAGGGGGAACACTGAAGCTTTCTTT | CASSRQSRGNTEAFF
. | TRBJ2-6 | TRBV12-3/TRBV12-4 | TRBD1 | TGTGCCAGCAGTGCCAGACAGGGGTCCGGGGCCAACGTCCTGACTTTC | CASSARQGSGANVLTF
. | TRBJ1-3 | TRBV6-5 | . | TGTGCCAGCAGTTACAGGGTAGGAAACACCATATATTTT | CASSYRVGNTIYF
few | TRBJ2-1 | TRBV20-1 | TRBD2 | TGCAGTGCTCCGGGACTAGCGGACAATGAGCAGTTCTTC | CSAPGLADNEQFF
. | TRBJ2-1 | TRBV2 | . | TGTGCCAGCAACCGGGACTTGTACAATGAGCAGTTCTTC | CASNRDLYNEQFF
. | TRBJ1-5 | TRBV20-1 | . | TGCAGTGCTAGAAAATCGGAATATAGCAATCAGCCCCAGCATTTT | CSARKSEYSNQPQHF